This T cell receptor (beta chain) was sequenced during a study of blood T cell repertoires in COVID-19 (dated by TCRdb to about 2020). In terms of the full investigation: Collaborator samples came from the United States, Italy and Spain and covered acute and convalescent phases of COVID-19. The material from the prospective study consisted of cDNA or gDNA derived from T cells, B-cell-depleted T cells, or PBMCs. The dataset comprised deeply sampled blood TCRbeta repertoires from subjects exposed to, actively infected with, or recovered from COVID-19. The repertoires were made available in a free public database intended to serve as a resource for research on the immune response to SARS-CoV-2. Samples came from the ongoing ImmuneRACE study (first 160 participants) plus 1,254 subjects from 6 global collaborators. Sample metadata almost always included a de-identified subject ID, COVID-19 status, age in years and sex. HLA class I and class II types, where available, came from metadata supplied by the sample provider rather than from assay-based typing.

Trimming accounts for 8 bases at V and 2 bases at J, while the number of junction bases matched to no gene is 18. The CDR3 sequence holds 18 residues, the cysteine and phenylalanine included. Just CDR3 DNA is preserved here, 54 bases in frame from base 1. Per the germline V gene (reference sequence), MNHEY is the CDR1 and SMNVEV is the CDR2. TCRbeta CDR3 regions were amplified from genomic DNA by means of the immunoSEQ Assay, a bias-controlled multiplex PCR. The authors' analysis ran thus. Within the assay, amplification of reference gene primers was used to estimate how many nucleated cells each sample contained. Sequence reads were collapsed and filtered to measure the absolute abundance of every unique TCRbeta CDR3 rearrangement. For each sample, productive Simpson clonality was calculated by taking the square root of Simpson's diversity index across productive rearrangements. Not all clones reach the TCRdb copy of this immuneACCESS table, which keeps in-frame sequences only. Checked studies attribute under half of the gap to unresolved V genes and leave the rest unexplained. V and J calls plus clone size are reproduced from that table; the DNA served to infer D and trimming. Present in this sample are about 160,000 clones, roughly 79% of which were seen just once. The top ten hold 22% of the sample.

Whole blood was collected in K2EDTA tubes by collaborating institutions according to the institutions' own protocols. For TCRbeta analysis, collaborator samples were shipped as frozen whole blood, as isolated PBMCs, or as DNA extracted from either sample type. To note about this clone: Its antigen has not been determined. No much larger clone exists at a distance of one base, and base qualities are not known.

Summary of the overall study and its limitations: The quantity of clinical and demographic metadata differed by source and by participant and was supplied without curation.

This clonotype was obtained from a woman older than 75 with acute or convalescent COVID-19. Recombination linked TRBV27 to TRBJ1-2; 9 of the junction bases match TRBD1. Sequencing was carried out using peripheral blood. CDR3 region: CASGSLQGAIRRNYGYTF. Here is the DNA: TGTGCCAGCGGGAGCTTACAGGGGGCTATTCGGCGGAACTATGGCTACACCTTC.